This TCR beta chain appears in the sequencing data of a study of blood T cell repertoires in COVID-19. Study as a whole: There were acute and convalescent COVID-19 samples, and they came from the United States, Italy and Spain.

Those enrolled, adults aged roughly 18 to 100 years, came from some 25 US areas. Membership in each cohort depended on participant-reported clinical history. Recovery among Cohort 3 donors was established by two negative PCRs, clearance, or symptom resolution. The germline V gene encodes CDR1 SGHRS and CDR2 YFSETQ. The CDR3 is 16 amino acids. V trimming: 3 bases; J trimming: 4 bases; junction bases outside the gene matches: 10. Assay: immunoSEQ multiplex PCR; the TCRdb copy retains only in-frame clones and omits some. The table has over 250,000 clones, approximately 89% seen once. The sample comprised PBMCs or T cells enriched from blood (not recorded which). J is TRBJ2-5 and V is TRBV5-1; TRBD1 aligns across 9 bases. The receptor's source is a woman aged 18-30 years who had recovered from COVID-19. The CDR3 DNA reads TGCGCCAGCAGCTGGGGGGGACAGGGATTCGGAGAGACCCAGTACTTC. It translates to CASSWGGQGFGETQYF.